This T cell receptor (beta chain) was identified during a study of early stage breast cancer tumors. As for the study in general: Among around 12 ER+/PR+/HER2- tumors, eight were ductal, four lobular.

The repertoire was sequenced with immunoSEQ multiplex PCR; TCRdb's copy has only in-frame clones and lacks some. The sample lists about 36,000 clones; 74% were seen once. Germline lookup yields CDR1 SGHRS and CDR2 YFSETQ. There are 14 residues in the CDR3. Trimming left V 1 base short and J 1 base short, with 9 bases between. Study-level results: Commonly generated sequences made up most enriched TCRB sequences shared between patients. Compared with adjacent normal breast, tumors showed roughly 2.5-fold denser, more clonal T cells.

With regard to this clone: Antigen specificity is unknown.

The chain carries TRBV5-1 and TRBJ2-7; no clear D gene. This TCR came from a person aged 55 to 70 with breast cancer. Source material: blood. CDR3 coding DNA: TGCGCCAGCAGCTTGTTGTCACTTTCCTACGAGCAGTACTTC. It is translated as CASSLLSLSYEQYF.